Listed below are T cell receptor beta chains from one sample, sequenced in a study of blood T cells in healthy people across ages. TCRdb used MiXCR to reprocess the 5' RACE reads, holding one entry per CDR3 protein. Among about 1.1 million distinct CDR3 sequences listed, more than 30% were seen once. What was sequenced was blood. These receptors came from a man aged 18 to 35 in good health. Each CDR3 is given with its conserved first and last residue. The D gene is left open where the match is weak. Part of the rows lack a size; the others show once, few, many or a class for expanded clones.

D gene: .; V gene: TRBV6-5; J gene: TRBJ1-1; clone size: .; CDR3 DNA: TGTGCCAGCAGTTACTCCTGGTCGTTGGGCACTGAAGCTTTCTTT; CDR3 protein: CASSYSWSLGTEAFF
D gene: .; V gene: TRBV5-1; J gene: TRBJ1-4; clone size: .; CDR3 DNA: TGCGCCAGCAGCCCGGCCCCCAGGGTAGGGGAAAAACTGTTTTTT; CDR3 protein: CASSPAPRVGEKLFF
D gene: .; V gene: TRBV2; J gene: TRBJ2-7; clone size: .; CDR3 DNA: TGTGCCAGCAGCACTACCTCCTACGAGCAGTACTTC; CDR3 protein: CASSTTSYEQYF
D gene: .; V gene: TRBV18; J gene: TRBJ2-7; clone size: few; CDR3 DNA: TGTGCCAGCTCACCTAGCTCGCAAAAGGAAAAGTACTTC; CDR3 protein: CASSPSSQKEKYF
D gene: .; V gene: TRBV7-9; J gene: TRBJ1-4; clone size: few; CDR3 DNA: TGTGCCAGCAGCCCCGGGTCTTCTTTTAATGAAAAACTGTTTTTT; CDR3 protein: CASSPGSSFNEKLFF
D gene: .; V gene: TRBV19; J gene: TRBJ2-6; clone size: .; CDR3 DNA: TGTGCCAGTAGAGGCCTATGGGGCGGCAACTCTGGGGCCAACGTCCTGACTTTC; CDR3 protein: CASRGLWGGNSGANVLTF
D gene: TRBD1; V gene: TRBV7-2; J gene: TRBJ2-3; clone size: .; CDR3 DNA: TGTGCCAGCAGCTTAGAGGGACAGGGGCTTGATACGCAGTATTTT; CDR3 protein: CASSLEGQGLDTQYF
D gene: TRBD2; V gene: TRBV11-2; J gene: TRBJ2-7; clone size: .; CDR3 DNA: TGTGCCAGCAGCTACCTAGCGGGGCGCTCCTACGAGCAGTACTTC; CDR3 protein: CASSYLAGRSYEQYF
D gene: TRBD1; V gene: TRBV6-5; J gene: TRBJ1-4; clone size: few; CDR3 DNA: TGTGCCAGCAGTCTAGACAGGGCCGGAGAAAAACTGTTTTTT; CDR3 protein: CASSLDRAGEKLFF
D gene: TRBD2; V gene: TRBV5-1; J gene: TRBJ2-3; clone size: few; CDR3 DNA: TGCGCCAGCAGCTTGAAGACGGGACTAGGGCGGGGAGATACGCAGTATTTT; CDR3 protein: CASSLKTGLGRGDTQYF
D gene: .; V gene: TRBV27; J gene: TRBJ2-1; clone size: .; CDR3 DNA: TGTGCCGCGCACCCGACCGGGACCCATAGCGAGCAGTTCTTC; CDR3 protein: CAAHPTGTHSEQFF
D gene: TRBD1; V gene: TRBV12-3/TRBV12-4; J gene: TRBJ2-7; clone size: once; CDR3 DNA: TGTGCCAGCAGTAACGGGACAGGGGTTAGATGCGAGCAGTACTTC; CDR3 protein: CASSNGTGVRCEQYF
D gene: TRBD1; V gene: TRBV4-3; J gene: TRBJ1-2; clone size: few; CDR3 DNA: TGCGCCAGCAGCCAAGTTGAGACAGGGACCTATGGCTACACCTTC; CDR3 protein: CASSQVETGTYGYTF
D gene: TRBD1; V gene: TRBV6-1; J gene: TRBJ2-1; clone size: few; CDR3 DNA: TGTGCCAGCAGTGATCCCGGGACAGGGGTCTGGGGTGAGCAGTTCTTC; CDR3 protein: CASSDPGTGVWGEQFF
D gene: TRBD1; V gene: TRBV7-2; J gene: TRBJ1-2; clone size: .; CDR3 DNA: TGTGCCAGCCGGCCGGGACAGTTAAACTATGGCTACACCTTC; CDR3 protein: CASRPGQLNYGYTF
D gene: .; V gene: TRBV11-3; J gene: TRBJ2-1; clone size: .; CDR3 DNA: TGTGCCAGCAGCTTAGAGAAGTGGGGGGAAGAAGACAATGAGCAGTTCTTC; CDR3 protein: CASSLEKWGEEDNEQFF
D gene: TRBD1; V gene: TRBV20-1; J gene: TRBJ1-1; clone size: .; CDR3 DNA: TGCAGTGCAGGGGATATTAGCCAGGGGGAGATCACTGAAGCTTTCTTT; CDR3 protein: CSAGDISQGEITEAFF
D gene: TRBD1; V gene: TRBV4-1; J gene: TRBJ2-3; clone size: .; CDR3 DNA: TGCGCCAGCAGCCAAGACCGGACAGGGGCCGTCACAGATACGCAGTATTTT; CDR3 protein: CASSQDRTGAVTDTQYF
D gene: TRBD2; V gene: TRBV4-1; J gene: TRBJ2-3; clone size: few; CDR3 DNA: TGCGCCAGCAGCCAAGCCTCGGGGAGGGGAGGCACAGATACGCAGTATTTT; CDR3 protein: CASSQASGRGGTDTQYF
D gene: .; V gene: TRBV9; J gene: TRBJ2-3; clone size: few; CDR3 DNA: TGTGCCAGCAGCGTAGGGGTCGGGGATACGCAGTATTTT; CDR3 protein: CASSVGVGDTQYF
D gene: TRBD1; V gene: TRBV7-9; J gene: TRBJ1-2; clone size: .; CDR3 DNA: TGTGCCAGCAGCTCAAAGTCGGTTCAGGGGGCTGGCTACACCTTC; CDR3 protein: CASSSKSVQGAGYTF
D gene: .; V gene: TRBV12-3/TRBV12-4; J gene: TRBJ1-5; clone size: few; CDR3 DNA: TGTGCCAGCAGTTTTGGCCAGGGCCGTCTCCAGCCCCAGCATTTT; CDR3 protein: CASSFGQGRLQPQHF
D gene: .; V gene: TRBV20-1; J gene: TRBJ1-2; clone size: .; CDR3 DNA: TGCGGTGCTAGGCAGAACTATGGCTACACCTTC; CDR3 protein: CGARQNYGYTF
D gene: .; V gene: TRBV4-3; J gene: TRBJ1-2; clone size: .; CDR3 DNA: TGCGCCAGCAGCCAAGTGGGATGGGGCAGTAACTATGGCTACACCTTC; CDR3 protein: CASSQVGWGSNYGYTF
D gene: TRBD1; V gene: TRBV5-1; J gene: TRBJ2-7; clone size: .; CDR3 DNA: TGCGCCAGCAGCTTGGGACGGGACAGGATTAACTACGAGCAGTACTTC; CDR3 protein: CASSLGRDRINYEQYF
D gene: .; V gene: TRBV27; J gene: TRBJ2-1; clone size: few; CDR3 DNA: TGTGCCAGCTGCCCCGTGGCCAGATATTGCAATGAGCAGTTCTTC; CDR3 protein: CASCPVARYCNEQFF
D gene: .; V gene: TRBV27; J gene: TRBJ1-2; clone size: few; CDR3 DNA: TGTGCCACCGGAAGGGGATCCTATGGCTACACCTTC; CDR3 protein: CATGRGSYGYTF
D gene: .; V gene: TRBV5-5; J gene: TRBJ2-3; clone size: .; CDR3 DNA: TGTGCCAGCAGCTTGGACGTTAGGAGGGATCCAGATACGCAGTATTTT; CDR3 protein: CASSLDVRRDPDTQYF
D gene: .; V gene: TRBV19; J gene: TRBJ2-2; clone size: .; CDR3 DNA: TGTGCCAGTAGTATAGAGTACACCGGGGAGCTGTTTTTT; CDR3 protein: CASSIEYTGELFF
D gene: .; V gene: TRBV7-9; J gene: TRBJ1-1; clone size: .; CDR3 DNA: TGTGCCAGCAGCCCGGAGGGGACGAACACTGAAGCTTTCTTT; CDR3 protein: CASSPEGTNTEAFF
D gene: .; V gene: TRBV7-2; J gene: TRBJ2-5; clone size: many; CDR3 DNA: TGTGCCAGCAGCTTTCAAGAGAAGGCCCAGTACTTC; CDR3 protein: CASSFQEKAQYF
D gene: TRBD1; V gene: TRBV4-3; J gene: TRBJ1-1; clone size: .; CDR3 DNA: TGCGCCAGCAGCCAGGACAGGGGCCCTGTTTTGAACACTGAAGCTTTCTTT; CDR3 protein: CASSQDRGPVLNTEAFF
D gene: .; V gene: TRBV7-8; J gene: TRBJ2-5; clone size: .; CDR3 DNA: TGTGCCAGCAGCTTAGGCCCCGATCGCCAGACCCAGTACTTC; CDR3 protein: CASSLGPDRQTQYF
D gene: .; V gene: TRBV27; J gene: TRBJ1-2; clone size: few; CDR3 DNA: TGTGCCAGCAGTTTAAGGGCCGGACTTGGCTACACCTTC; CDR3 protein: CASSLRAGLGYTF
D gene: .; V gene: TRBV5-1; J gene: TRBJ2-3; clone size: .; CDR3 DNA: TGCGCCAGCAGCTTGGTCATACAGTCAGATACGCAGTATTTT; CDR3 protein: CASSLVIQSDTQYF
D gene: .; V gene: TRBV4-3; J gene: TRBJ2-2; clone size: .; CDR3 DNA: TGCGCCAGCAGCTTAGACCGCTCGAACACCGGGGAGCTGTTTTTT; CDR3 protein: CASSLDRSNTGELFF
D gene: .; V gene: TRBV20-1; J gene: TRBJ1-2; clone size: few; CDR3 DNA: TGCAGTGCTAGAGGCGCCATTGGGGGAGGCTACACCTTC; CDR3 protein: CSARGAIGGGYTF
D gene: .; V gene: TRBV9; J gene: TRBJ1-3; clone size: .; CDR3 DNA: TGTGCCAGCAGCGTAGTACCCCGACGGGCAGGGGACACCATATATTTT; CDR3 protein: CASSVVPRRAGDTIYF
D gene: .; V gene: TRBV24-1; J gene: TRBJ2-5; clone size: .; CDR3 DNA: TGTGCCACCAGTGAGGTATCCCAAGAGACCCAGTACTTC; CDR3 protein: CATSEVSQETQYF
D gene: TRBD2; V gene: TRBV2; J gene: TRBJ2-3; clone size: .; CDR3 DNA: TGTGCCAGCAGTGAAGCGAGGGCGGGGACTACCACAGATACGCAGTATTTT; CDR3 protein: CASSEARAGTTTDTQYF
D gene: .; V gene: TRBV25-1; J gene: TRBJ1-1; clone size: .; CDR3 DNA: TGTGTCAGCACGCGAGTGGCAGGCCGGAACACTGAAGCTTTCTTT; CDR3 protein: CVSTRVAGRNTEAFF
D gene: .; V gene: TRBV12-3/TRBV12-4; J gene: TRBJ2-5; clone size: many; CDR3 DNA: TGTGCCAGCAGTTTCGGCAGGGAAGAGACCCAGTACTTC; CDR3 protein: CASSFGREETQYF
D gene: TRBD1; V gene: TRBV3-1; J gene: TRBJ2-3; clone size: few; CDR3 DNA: TGTGCCAGCAGCCAAGGACAGGGGCAAGATACGCAGTATTTT; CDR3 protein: CASSQGQGQDTQYF
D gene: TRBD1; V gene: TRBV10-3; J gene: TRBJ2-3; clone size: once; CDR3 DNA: TGTGCCGTCAGTGGTCGGGACAGCCCTAGCACAGATACGCAGTATTTT; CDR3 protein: CAVSGRDSPSTDTQYF
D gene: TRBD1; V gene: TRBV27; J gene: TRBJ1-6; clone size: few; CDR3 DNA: TGTGCCAGCACCACGCCGTTGCGACAGGGGTATAATTCACCCCTCCACTTT; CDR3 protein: CASTTPLRQGYNSPLHF
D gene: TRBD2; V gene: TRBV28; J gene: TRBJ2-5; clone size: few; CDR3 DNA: TGTGCCAGCAGTGCAACTAGCGGGGGGCTCGAGACCCAGTACTTC; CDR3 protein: CASSATSGGLETQYF
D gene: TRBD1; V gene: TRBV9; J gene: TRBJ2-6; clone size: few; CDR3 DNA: TGTGCCAGCAGCTCCGGGGACAGGCTGCTCTCTGGGGCCAACGTCCTGACTTTC; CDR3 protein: CASSSGDRLLSGANVLTF
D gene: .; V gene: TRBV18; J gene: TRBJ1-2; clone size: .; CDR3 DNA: TGTGCCAGCTCACCACCGTCAGGGAGCAACTATGGCTACACCTTC; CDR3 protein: CASSPPSGSNYGYTF